This paragraph covers one TCR beta chain sequence. Seattle's cohort entered during active infection and was followed longitudinally. In the study's own analysis: From reference gene primer amplification, estimates of nucleated cell counts were derived. Here immunoSEQ multiplex PCR was the method, and the copy in TCRdb shows in-frame clones only, minus some. That table furnishes V, J and clone size, whereas the DNA furnished D and trimming. The sample gives about 68,000 clones, 80% to 90% of which show up once; 6.3% is in the top ten. The germline V gene encodes CDR1 SGHAT and CDR2 FQNNGV. Trimming stripped 2 bases from V and 3 bases from J, with 13 bases between. This CDR3 has 15 amino acids. The data belong to a study of blood T cell repertoires in COVID-19. Study details: Samples came from the United States, Italy and Spain, spanning acute and convalescent COVID-19. T cells, B-cell-depleted T cells, or PBMCs provided the cDNA or gDNA that served as material.

The source is a man older than 75 with COVID-19, enrolled during active disease. Sequenced: peripheral blood. V gene TRBV11-2 combines with J gene TRBJ1-2; D call uncertain. Written as DNA, the CDR3 is TGTGCCAGCAGCTTAACTGGTTATCCCTACTATGGCTACACCTTC. This sequence encodes CASSLTGYPYYGYTF.